Below, 5 T cell receptor beta chains from the same sample are listed, as sequenced in a study of blood T cell repertoires in COVID-19. TCRdb keeps only in-frame clones here, not all; method: immunoSEQ multiplex PCR. The sample has more than 85,000 clones; 81% are singletons. Sequencing was done on a sample of peripheral blood. These receptors all stem from a woman in her 70s with acute or convalescent COVID-19.

This clone occurred once. V usage is TRBV9 and J usage is TRBJ2-1, with 10 bases matching TRBD2. Germline values: CDR1 SGDLS, CDR2 YYNGEE. This CDR3 is 14 amino acids long. Trimming took 2 bases from V and 8 from J; bases not matched to a gene: 4. This CDR3 reads CASSVASGGDEQFF. Here the CDR3 DNA reads TGTGCCAGCAGCGTGGCTAGCGGGGGCGATGAGCAGTTCTTC.

The genes are TRBV7-2 and TRBJ2-5; D call uncertain. There are 14 residues in the CDR3. CDR1 and CDR2 (germline): SGHTA, FQGNSA. Trimming pared 2 bases from V and 1 base from J, leaving 8 bases between. The CDR3 loop reads CASSLLVSQETQYF. DNA of the CDR3: TGTGCCAGCAGCTTACTTGTGAGCCAAGAGACCCAGTACTTC.

This sequence joins TRBV28 and TRBJ1-2, with 9 bases that match TRBD1. The CDR3 loop spans 14 amino acids. V dropped 6 bases and J dropped 5; count of bases not matched to a gene: 7. The germline V gene encodes CDR1 MDHEN and CDR2 SYDVKM. CDR3 sequence reads: CASSVTGGGYGYTF. The CDR3 DNA is TGTGCCAGCAGCGTAACAGGGGGCGGTTATGGCTACACCTTC.

The CDR3 loop reads CATGVAPETQYF. DNA for the CDR3: TGTGCCACAGGGGTGGCGCCTGAGACCCAGTACTTC. V is TRBV11-2 and J is TRBJ2-5; D possibly corresponds to TRBD1 (6 bases). In germline, CDR1 is SGHAT, CDR2 FQNNGV. V dropped 10 bases and J dropped 5 bases, with 14 bases sitting between them. The CDR3 runs 12 residues.

The chain couples TRBV5-1 to TRBJ2-3; TRBD1 might be the D (5 bases). Germline V gene lookup returns CDR1 SGHRS and CDR2 YFSETQ. This CDR3 has 16 residues. The V end lost 1 base, the J end lost 4 bases, and 16 bases lay between the germline ends. This CDR3 is CASSLQTQGHSDTQYF. In DNA, the CDR3 is TGCGCCAGCAGCTTGCAAACGCAGGGCCATTCAGATACGCAGTATTTT.